Presented here are 7 T cell receptor beta chains from one specimen sequenced in a study of T cells in Graves' hyperthyroidism and ophthalmopathy. Researchers amplified the TCR beta CDR3 regions from RNA transcripts. With the HTBI primer set, the TCR CDR3 went through a first round of RT-PCR. A single record per CDR3 protein comes from TCRdb applying MiXCR to the multiplex PCR reads. Among a few hundred thousand distinct CDR3 sequences listed, 16% were seen once. The sample was blood. All receptors come from a woman aged 40-49 years with Graves' ophthalmopathy.

This clonotype appeared many times. This chain uses TRBV12-3 or TRBV12-4 with TRBJ2-1; 12 bases align to TRBD2. The CDR3 covers 15 residues. Trimming removed 5 bases from V and 7 bases from J; junction bases left unmatched: 6. The CDR3 reads CASSLTSGGFNEQFF. Here the CDR3 DNA reads TGTGCCAGCAGTCTGACTAGCGGGGGTTTTAATGAGCAGTTCTTC.

This clonotype was observed many times. V gene TRBV10-3 combines with J gene TRBJ2-5, with 13 bases identical to TRBD2. Germline trimming cut 2 bases from V and 4 bases from J; bases unmatched to any gene: 13. Germline CDR1 reads ENHRY; CDR2 reads SYGVKD. The CDR3 loop spans 19 amino acids. For the CDR3, the DNA is TGTGCCATCAGTGAGAGTTCAGCCAGGACTAGCGGGAGAGGAGAGACCCAGTACTTC. It is translated as CAISESSARTSGRGETQYF.

This clonotype showed up many times. The J gene is TRBJ2-5, the V gene TRBV20-1, with D unresolved. The CDR3 extends over 13 amino acids. Germline V gene data show CDR1 as DFQATT and CDR2 as SNEGSKA (reference sequence). V was trimmed by 7 bases and J by 1 base, leaving 13 bases between them. The CDR3 reads CSGIGSSQETQYF. In nucleotides, the CDR3 is TGCAGTGGTATCGGCAGTAGCCAAGAGACCCAGTACTTC.

With regard to this clonotype: With a much larger clone just one base away, this may be a read error. The chain carries TRBV28 and TRBJ2-1; 9 bases align to TRBD2. The CDR3 runs 14 residues. In germline, CDR1 is MDHEN, CDR2 SYDVKM. V trimming: 2 bases; J trimming: 10 bases; junction bases outside the gene matches: 6. DNA of the CDR3: TGTGCCAGCAGTTTAGGGGGTAGCGGGAGCGAGCAGTTCTTC. It translates to CASSLGGSGSEQFF.

V gene TRBV15 combines with J gene TRBJ2-2; D might be TRBD1 or TRBD2, each matching 5 bases. The CDR3 extends over 13 amino acids. V was pared by 9 bases and J by 0 bases, with 8 bases between. Germline V gene sequence: CDR1 LNHNV, CDR2 YYDKDF (reference sequence). The CDR3 loop is CATRDPNTGELFF. The CDR3 region has the DNA TGTGCCACACGGGACCCGAACACCGGGGAGCTGTTTTTT.

Only a few counts were recorded for this clonotype. CDR3 amino acids: CASSGVRVGQFF. The CDR3 DNA reads as TGTGCCAGCAGTGGGGTGAGAGTTGGGCAGTTCTTC. This chain connects TRBV2 to TRBJ2-1; D is ambiguous. The CDR3 consists of 12 residues. Germline loops: CDR1 SNHLY, CDR2 FYNNEI. With 4 bases removed from V and 12 bases from J, the gap between germline ends came to 13 bases. Full variable domain (remainder filled in from reference TRBV2 and TRBJ2-1): EPEVTQTPSHQVTQMGQEVILRCVPISNHLYFYWYRQILGQKVEFLVSFYNNEISEKSEIFDDQFSVERPDGSNFTLKIRSTKLEDSAMYFCASSGVRVGQFFGPGTRLTVL.

This clonotype has at least ten counts. V gene TRBV27 combines with J gene TRBJ2-7; D is unclear. CDR3 length: 13 residues. Trimming took off 6 bases at V and 7 bases at J, with 16 bases between the two ends. Germline-derived CDR1 and CDR2 are MNHEY and SMNVEV (reference sequence). CDR3 bases: TGTGCCAGCAGCCTTATAAGGGATCAAGAGCAGTACTTC. This encodes CASSLIRDQEQYF.